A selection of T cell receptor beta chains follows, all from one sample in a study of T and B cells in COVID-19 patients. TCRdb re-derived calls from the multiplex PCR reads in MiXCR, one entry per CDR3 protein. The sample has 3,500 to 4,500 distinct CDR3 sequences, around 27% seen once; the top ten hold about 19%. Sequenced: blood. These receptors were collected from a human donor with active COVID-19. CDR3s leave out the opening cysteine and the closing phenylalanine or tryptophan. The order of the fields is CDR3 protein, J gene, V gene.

CDR3aa: ASSLTSNRAEAF
j_gene: TRBJ1-1
v_gene: TRBV7-9

CDR3aa: ASSFGRNNEQF
j_gene: TRBJ2-1
v_gene: TRBV11-2

CDR3aa: ASSLAAGEGNTEAF
j_gene: TRBJ1-1
v_gene: TRBV5-6

CDR3aa: ASRQDRGQAQY
j_gene: TRBJ2-5
v_gene: TRBV6-5

CDR3aa: ASRTENEKLF
j_gene: TRBJ1-4
v_gene: TRBV7-9

CDR3aa: ASSFGHGANYEQY
j_gene: TRBJ2-7
v_gene: TRBV5-5

CDR3aa: ASSLGGPDTQY
j_gene: TRBJ2-3
v_gene: TRBV7-6

CDR3aa: ASSGQQGGT
j_gene: TRBJ1-2
v_gene: TRBV7-4

CDR3aa: SADPGGISGGTYTDTQY
j_gene: TRBJ2-3
v_gene: TRBV20-1

CDR3aa: AITGEGGYT
j_gene: TRBJ1-2
v_gene: TRBV10-3

CDR3aa: ASSSPREEETQY
j_gene: TRBJ2-5
v_gene: TRBV7-2

CDR3aa: ASSLGTSGDEQF
j_gene: TRBJ2-1
v_gene: TRBV7-2

CDR3aa: ASKVSGTDGEQF
j_gene: TRBJ2-1
v_gene: TRBV18

CDR3aa: SVGTGGEKLF
j_gene: TRBJ1-4
v_gene: TRBV29-1

CDR3aa: ASSPPSGSSNQPQH
j_gene: TRBJ1-5
v_gene: TRBV18

CDR3aa: ASTPGTGSAETQY
j_gene: TRBJ2-5
v_gene: TRBV6-2/TRBV6-3

CDR3aa: ASSIRSELNQPQH
j_gene: TRBJ1-5
v_gene: TRBV19

CDR3aa: ASSDSKRGAYEQY
j_gene: TRBJ2-7
v_gene: TRBV6-4

CDR3aa: ASSSSGGSEWEQY
j_gene: TRBJ2-7
v_gene: TRBV19

CDR3aa: ASSQGTGTENTGELF
j_gene: TRBJ2-2
v_gene: TRBV4-3

CDR3aa: ATSRDLPPGLAGVGELF
j_gene: TRBJ2-2
v_gene: TRBV15

CDR3aa: SARDSLGEKLF
j_gene: TRBJ1-4
v_gene: TRBV20-1

CDR3aa: SVVGQGANYGYT
j_gene: TRBJ1-2
v_gene: TRBV29-1

CDR3aa: ASSHGTGGTDTQY
j_gene: TRBJ2-5
v_gene: TRBV6-1

CDR3aa: ASSLRQGERNEQF
j_gene: TRBJ2-1
v_gene: TRBV18

CDR3aa: SANEVSRNNEQF
j_gene: TRBJ2-1
v_gene: TRBV20-1

CDR3aa: ASSLGAGGLNEQY
j_gene: TRBJ2-7
v_gene: TRBV5-1

CDR3aa: ASIKAAGANVLT
j_gene: TRBJ2-6
v_gene: TRBV12-3/TRBV12-4

CDR3aa: ASSLALFGTGGTGELF
j_gene: TRBJ2-2
v_gene: TRBV5-1

CDR3aa: ASTRTGLNNEQF
j_gene: TRBJ2-1
v_gene: TRBV19

CDR3aa: ATSRDGTGGEAF
j_gene: TRBJ1-1
v_gene: TRBV15

CDR3aa: ASSVNRGQGQY
j_gene: TRBJ2-7
v_gene: TRBV19

CDR3aa: SARDRRWGTNEKLF
j_gene: TRBJ1-4
v_gene: TRBV20-1

CDR3aa: ASSLRARAEYQETQY
j_gene: TRBJ2-5
v_gene: TRBV5-1

CDR3aa: ARSLEGDTQY
j_gene: TRBJ2-3
v_gene: TRBV5-3

CDR3aa: ASSPGGGETQY
j_gene: TRBJ2-5
v_gene: TRBV18

CDR3aa: ASSPLGLADLTDTQY
j_gene: TRBJ2-3
v_gene: TRBV5-1

CDR3aa: ASSPHRDNSPLH
j_gene: TRBJ1-6
v_gene: TRBV18

CDR3aa: ASHKTGREQF
j_gene: TRBJ2-1
v_gene: TRBV27

CDR3aa: ASFPRTGATGELF
j_gene: TRBJ2-2
v_gene: TRBV18

CDR3aa: ASSLAQGGNEKLF
j_gene: TRBJ1-4
v_gene: TRBV5-1

CDR3aa: ASSQDAEPEGPPDTQY
j_gene: TRBJ2-3
v_gene: TRBV6-5

CDR3aa: SASSFPGLAGESSYNEQF
j_gene: TRBJ2-1
v_gene: TRBV20-1

CDR3aa: ASSALPGQSQETQY
j_gene: TRBJ2-5
v_gene: TRBV5-5

CDR3aa: ATSQGRETQY
j_gene: TRBJ2-5
v_gene: TRBV15

CDR3aa: SARELAFPTDTQY
j_gene: TRBJ2-3
v_gene: TRBV20-1

CDR3aa: ASSLGWTPQTEAF
j_gene: TRBJ1-1
v_gene: TRBV5-1

CDR3aa: ASSLRPRGDTQY
j_gene: TRBJ2-3
v_gene: TRBV19

CDR3aa: ASSYMGNSGNTIY
j_gene: TRBJ1-3
v_gene: TRBV5-4

CDR3aa: ASSQGRSGANVLT
j_gene: TRBJ2-6
v_gene: TRBV2

CDR3aa: SARVRGGTYGYT
j_gene: TRBJ1-2
v_gene: TRBV20-1

CDR3aa: ASSFPRGHQETQY
j_gene: TRBJ2-5
v_gene: TRBV7-9

CDR3aa: ASSPLLAGAGELF
j_gene: TRBJ2-2
v_gene: TRBV18

CDR3aa: SVDVLAGGGYEQY
j_gene: TRBJ2-7
v_gene: TRBV29-1

CDR3aa: ASSLEGAQETQY
j_gene: TRBJ2-5
v_gene: TRBV6-5